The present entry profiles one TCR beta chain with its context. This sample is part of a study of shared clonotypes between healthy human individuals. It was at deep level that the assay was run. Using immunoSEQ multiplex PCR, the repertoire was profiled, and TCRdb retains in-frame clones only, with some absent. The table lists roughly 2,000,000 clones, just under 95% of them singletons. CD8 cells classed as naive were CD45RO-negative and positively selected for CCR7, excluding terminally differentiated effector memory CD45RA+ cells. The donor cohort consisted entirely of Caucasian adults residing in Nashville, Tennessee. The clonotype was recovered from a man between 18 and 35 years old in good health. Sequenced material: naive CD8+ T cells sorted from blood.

In DNA form, the CDR3 reads TGCGCCAGCAGCCAAGTTTACGGGGGCGCGGATTCACCCCTCCACTTT. Protein: CASSQVYGGADSPLHF. The chain uses TRBV4-3 and TRBJ1-6; possibly TRBD1 for D (6 bases). The ends were cut back, 1 base at V and 8 bases at J, with 15 bases in the middle. The CDR3 contains 16 residues. The germline V gene has CDR1 LGHNA and CDR2 YSLEER.